Described below is a single T cell receptor beta chain sequence and its context. In this sample, this clonotype turned up many times. Its binding antigen is unknown. Base qualities are not recorded, but no much larger clone differs from it by a single base. This sample was taken from a study of regulatory T cells in long-lasting Graves disease (dated by TCRdb to the early 2020s). Background for the entire study: In the newly diagnosed Graves' disease group, patients had been taking antithyroid drugs for less than 3 months. Peripheral blood TCR sequencing and RNA sequencing compared persistent Graves' disease patients with newly diagnosed Graves' disease patients. The study was conducted in China and was registered as a clinical trial. A total of around 35 samples underwent TCR sequencing: around 13 from persistent and roughly 20 from newly diagnosed Graves' disease patients.

CDR1 and CDR2 (DFQATT, SNEGSKA) derive from the germline V gene (reference sequence). Trimming costs V 1 base and J 5 bases, and their ends lie 11 bases apart. The CDR3, cysteine through phenylalanine, is 13 amino acids long. CDR3 DNA only is kept here, 39 bases in frame from base 1. Points the paper makes about the study in general: Peripheral blood alone was examined, since thyroid tissue, which constituted the primary lesion, could not be accessed. Only the TCR beta chain was sequenced and analyzed. Persistent patients shared more public clonotypes among themselves (around 2,500) than newly diagnosed patients did (more than 950). Lower TCR Shannon entropy and fewer highly expanded clones were observed in persistent Graves' disease patients than in newly diagnosed patients, which suggested clonal expansion. As a limitation, the authors acknowledged that the small sample size may reduce accuracy. Persistent disease showed preferential use of TRBV28, TRBJ1-2 and TRBJ2-5, whereas newly diagnosed disease favored TRBV20-1 and TRBJ2-1.

The time point label of this sample denotes: newly diagnosed GD, antithyroid drugs for less than 3 months. For both TCR sequencing and RNA sequencing, RNA was extracted from PBMCs in TRIzol. Graves' disease was diagnosed according to American Thyroid Association guidelines. Recruitment of patients was carried out at an endocrinology department in Xi'an, China. Each patient gave 9 to 10 milliliters of peripheral blood, collected in an EDTA anticoagulant tube. Ficoll Paque Plus density gradient separation was used to isolate PBMCs, and no additional T cell sorting was done. An Agilent 2100 Bioanalyzer and agarose gel were used to check RNA quality, and a NanoDrop 2000 was used to measure RNA concentration. Libraries were prepared through multiplex PCR. Sequenced on an Illumina HiSeq 4000. iRepertoire HTBI primers and Arm-PCR amplification of CDR3 regions were used to construct TCR beta libraries. Gel purification was performed on PCR products prior to sequencing. On the authors' methods: Gene usage analysis of CDR3 amino acid clonotypes relied on the roughly 60 TRBV and 13 to 15 TRBJ segments identified across samples. Filtered high-quality paired reads were merged into contigs using COPE and FqMerger. BLAST was used to align contigs to IMGT TRBV, TRBD and TRBJ reference genes, and CDR3 was defined according to IMGT. Any clonotype with a frequency above 0.1% was classified as a highly expanded clone. Shannon entropy served as the measure of repertoire diversity, while the Gini coefficient captured V-J evenness. A clonotype was considered public if more than one individual shared it. TCRdb reworked the public reads: Q25 trimming with fastp, MiXCR clone assembly, productive beta chains retained. CDR3 protein sequences are deduplicated, and each keeps its most common genes and DNA. Here the V and J calls rest on TCRdb's processing, not on the authors' analysis. The table for this sample lists roughly 350,000 distinct CDR3 sequences; 16% of them were counted only once. Of the sample, 30% is held by the ten largest clones.

The same specimen was also included in a second study, on T cells in Graves' hyperthyroidism and ophthalmopathy. The other study reports the following: Stable Graves' hyperthyroidism was defined as no progression to ophthalmopathy during 18 months of follow-up. Hyperthyroidism patients were aged 18 to 65 years and newly diagnosed, with disease duration of less than 2 months. Any patient with an uncontrolled infection, another autoimmune disease, pregnancy or lactation was excluded. Diagnoses were established on the basis of clinical symptoms, serum thyroxine and TRAb, thyroid ultrasound, and orbital computed tomography. A first-round RT-PCR of the TCR CDR3 used the HTBI primer set with the Qiagen OneStep RT-PCR kit. Most expanded thyroid clonotypes (frequency above 0.001) were also found in blood, which suggests that blood repertoires may mirror thyroid immune responses. A 13 V-J signature model separated ophthalmopathy from stable hyperthyroidism, with about 90% sensitivity and roughly 82% specificity in cross-validation and 80%/75% in testing. In validation, the model predicted progression to ophthalmopathy a median of approximately 6.3 months before onset, with around 70% sensitivity and roughly 79% specificity. To identify distinguishing TCR V-J signatures, a discovery cohort of about 100 patients was used, comprising under 45 with Graves' ophthalmopathy and under 60 with stable Graves' hyperthyroidism. Prospective prediction of ophthalmopathy was tested in an independent validation cohort consisting of some 18 hyperthyroidism patients and more than 15 patients who later progressed to ophthalmopathy. The 100 discovery patients were randomly split 7:3 into training and test sets. The study also compared thyroid tissue and blood T-cell repertoires from about six Graves' hyperthyroidism patients. Following sampling, methimazole starting at 30 mg daily was given to hyperthyroidism patients, and high-dose intravenous methylprednisolone was given to ophthalmopathy patients. Libraries were constructed in a second round of multiplex PCR, after which size selection and purification were performed. The libraries were sequenced on an Illumina HiSeq2000 using paired-end 100 bp reads. SOAPnuke was used to process the raw data, with reads discarded if the reads contained adapters or uncalled bases, had a mean Phred below 15, or lacked an exact constant-primer or identifier match. High-quality paired reads were merged using COPE v1.2.5, and each unique nucleotide sequence was defined as a clonotype. Clonotypes were aligned to IMGT TRBV, TRBD and TRBJ reference segments using MiTCR v1.1. The analysis included only V-J combinations with a frequency above 0.0001, which together covered approximately 99% of the repertoires. The TCS score was defined as the ratio of F50 (clonal expansion) to E x V (chaos), calculated using BLOSUM62-based TCRdist between CDR3 peptides within each V-J. Welch's t-statistics and random forest reduced some 510 V-J features to 10 to 15, which were used in a naive Bayes classifier (R e1071). Sample size was not statistically predetermined, and investigators were not blinded to group allocation. According to the paper, TCR Vbeta CDR3 sequencing was carried out on roughly 130 peripheral blood samples, which came from more than 40 ophthalmopathy, 75 or so hyperthyroidism and roughly 17 progressor patients.

The starting material was peripheral blood mononuclear cells (PBMCs), obtained at new diagnosis, from a patient treated with antithyroid drugs. This receptor chain uses TRBV20-1 and TRBJ2-5; confidence is insufficient to name the D gene. The origin of this receptor is a man aged 35-49 years with Graves disease. Donor details come from another sample of the same person, matched by shared clones. The CDR3 is CSARVVSWETQYF. Here is the DNA: TGCAGTGCTAGAGTGGTCAGCTGGGAGACCCAGTACTTC.